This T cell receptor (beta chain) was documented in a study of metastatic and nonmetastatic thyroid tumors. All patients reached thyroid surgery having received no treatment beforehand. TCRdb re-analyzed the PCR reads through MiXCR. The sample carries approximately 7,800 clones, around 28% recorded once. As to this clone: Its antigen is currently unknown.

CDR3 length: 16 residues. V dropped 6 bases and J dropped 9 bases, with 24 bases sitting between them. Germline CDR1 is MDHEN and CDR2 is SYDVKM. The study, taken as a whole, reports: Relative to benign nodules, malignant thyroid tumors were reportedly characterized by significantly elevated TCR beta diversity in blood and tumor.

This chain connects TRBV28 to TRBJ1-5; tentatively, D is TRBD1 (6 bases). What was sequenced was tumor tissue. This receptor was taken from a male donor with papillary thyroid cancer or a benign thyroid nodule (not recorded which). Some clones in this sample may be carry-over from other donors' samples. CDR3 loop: CASRDTGFRRRGPQHF. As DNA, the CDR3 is TGTGCCAGCAGGGATACAGGGTTCAGGCGTCGGGGGCCCCAGCATTTT.